Shown below are 6 T cell receptor beta chains from a single sample sequenced in a study of shared clonotypes between healthy human individuals. The repertoire was sequenced with immunoSEQ multiplex PCR; TCRdb's copy has only in-frame clones and lacks some. The sample lists roughly 2 million clones; roughly 95% were seen once. The source material was naive CD4+ T cells sorted from blood. The subset denotes: CD45RA+ positively selected. Every receptor here comes from a man in his late teens or twenties in good health.

The V and J genes are TRBV10-3 and TRBJ1-2, with TRBD1 matching 9 bases. After removal of 4 bases from V and 2 bases from J, the junction contained 8 bases not matched to a gene. CDR1 and CDR2 from the germline V gene are ENHRY and SYGVKD. The CDR3 length is 16 residues. CDR3 nucleotides: TGTGCCATCAGTGCCAATACCGGGACAGGGAACTATGGCTACACCTTC. This translates into CAISANTGTGNYGYTF.

The chain links TRBV10-3 to TRBJ2-5, with D possibly being TRBD2 (6 bases). CDR1 is ENHRY, CDR2 SYGVKD, per germline. This CDR3 has 13 residues. Trimming took off 11 bases at V and 1 base at J, with 14 bases between the two ends. CDR3 amino acids: CASSLSGQETQYF. The CDR3, as DNA: TGTGCCTCCTCTCTTAGCGGCCAAGAGACCCAGTACTTC.

The chain combines TRBV28 with TRBJ1-1, with unresolved D. Germline values: CDR1 MDHEN, CDR2 SYDVKM. This CDR3 spans 14 amino acids. Deletions cut 6 bases from V and 3 bases from J, with 14 bases between. CDR3 sequence: CASSLGGRDTEAFF. The CDR3 nucleotides are TGTGCCAGCAGCCTTGGTGGTCGGGACACTGAAGCTTTCTTT.

The count of this clone is one. This rearrangement joins TRBV2 to TRBJ1-5; the match to TRBD1 covers 10 bases. This CDR3 spans 15 amino acids. Losses at the gene ends were 7 bases for V and 5 bases for J; bases not matched to a gene: 8. Germline V gene sequence: CDR1 SNHLY, CDR2 FYNNEI. The chain's CDR3 is CASTKVGTGDQPQHF. CDR3 sequence (DNA): TGTGCCAGCACTAAAGTAGGGACAGGGGATCAGCCCCAGCATTTT. The variable domain in full, completed from reference TRBV2 and TRBJ1-5, reads EPEVTQTPSHQVTQMGQEVILRCVPISNHLYFYWYRQILGQKVEFLVSFYNNEISEKSEIFDDQFSVERPDGSNFTLKIRSTKLEDSAMYFCASTKVGTGDQPQHFGDGTRLSIL.

The chain carries TRBV18 and TRBJ1-3; D not resolved. CDR1 and CDR2 from the germline V gene are KGHSH and LQKENI. This CDR3 is 13 amino acids long. V was trimmed by 2 bases and J by 5 bases, leaving 7 bases between them. As DNA, the CDR3 is TGTGCCAGCTCACCAGACGGCAGAAACACCATATATTTT. Translating it yields CASSPDGRNTIYF.

This chain links TRBV5-6 with TRBJ2-5, with a weak D call TRBD1 (6 bases). V lost 4 bases and J lost 3, with 16 bases in between. The length of the CDR3 is 15 residues. Germline V gene lookup returns CDR1 SGHDT and CDR2 YYEEEE. DNA of the CDR3: TGTGCCAGCAGCGACAACAGGGACCCAAAAGAGACCCAGTACTTC. It is translated as CASSDNRDPKETQYF.